This T cell receptor (beta chain) was observed in a study of T-cell reconstitution after alpha-beta-depleted transplantation in children. The CDR3 has 10 amino acids. Unique molecular identifiers were incorporated during preparation of the TCRbeta library. TCRdb re-called the PCR reads with MiXCR, one entry per CDR3 protein. The table lists more than 450,000 distinct CDR3 sequences, around 20% of them singletons. This clonotype was counted a few times. This receptor was taken from a human donor who donated a stem cell graft to a child with acute lymphoblastic leukemia. J is TRBJ2-3 and V is TRBV21-1. TRBV21-1 has pseudogene status. This specimen was PBMCs from the stem cell graft donor, taken from the stem cell graft. CDR3 DNA: TGTGCCAGTAAAGCAGATACGCAGTATTTT. Protein sequence: CASKADTQYF.